This is a list of T cell receptor beta chains from one sample in a study of vaccination and CD4 T cells after COVID-19. These receptors' antigens are unknown. TCRdb reprocessed the PCR reads with MiXCR, giving one entry per CDR3 protein. The sample carries roughly 12,000 distinct CDR3 sequences, roughly three fifths recorded once. The sequenced sample was CD4+ T cells from blood, cultured in vitro. These TCRs come from a human donor who had recovered from COVID-19. The CDR3 runs from the conserved cysteine through the conserved F or W. D genes are given only for firm matches. The size entry is marked missing in some rows and otherwise reads once, few, many or a size class.

v_call	d_call	j_call	clone_size	cdr3_aa	cdr3_nt
TRBV2	.	TRBJ2-7	.	CVSSEGWYSEQYF	TGTGTCAGCAGCGAGGGGTGGTACTCCGAGCAGTACTTC
TRBV5-4	.	TRBJ1-2	few	CASSLGPSVYGYTF	TGTGCCAGCAGCTTGGGCCCCTCTGTTTATGGCTACACCTTC
TRBV14	.	TRBJ2-2	.	CASRPVQGIQTGELFF	TGTGCCAGCAGACCGGTACAGGGAATTCAGACCGGGGAGCTGTTTTTT
TRBV6-4	.	TRBJ2-2	few	CASSGGNTGELFF	TGTGCCAGCAGTGGGGGGAACACCGGGGAGCTGTTTTTT
TRBV6-1	.	TRBJ1-5	few	CASSAQGSNQPQHF	TGTGCCAGCAGCGCCCAGGGGAGCAATCAGCCCCAGCATTTT
TRBV12-3/TRBV12-4	.	TRBJ2-7	.	CASSAPQGPEQYF	TGTGCCAGCAGTGCCCCCCAGGGTCCCGAGCAGTACTTC
TRBV20-1	TRBD2	TRBJ2-5	.	CSARTSGGGIETQYF	TGCAGTGCTAGAACTAGCGGGGGGGGGATAGAGACCCAGTACTTC
TRBV6-2/TRBV6-3	TRBD2	TRBJ2-5	.	CAIDRPGEGTRETQYF	TGTGCCATCGACCGCCCGGGGGAGGGGACCCGAGAGACCCAGTACTTC
TRBV11-2	.	TRBJ1-5	.	CASSLTRNQPQHF	TGTGCCAGCAGCTTAACTAGGAATCAGCCCCAGCATTTT
TRBV6-2/TRBV6-3	.	TRBJ2-3	.	CASSDRVEDTQYF	TGTGCCAGCAGTGATCGTGTGGAAGATACGCAGTATTTT
TRBV10-2	TRBD2	TRBJ2-7	.	CASSVTSGTYEQYF	TGCGCCAGCAGTGTAACTAGCGGTACCTACGAGCAGTACTTC
TRBV9	.	TRBJ2-7	.	CASSLDPSSYEQYF	TGTGCCAGCAGTCTCGATCCAAGCTCCTACGAGCAGTACTTC
TRBV20-1	.	TRBJ2-1	.	CSAHEDLNNEQFF	TGCAGTGCCCACGAGGACTTAAACAATGAGCAGTTCTTC
TRBV2	.	TRBJ2-7	.	CASSQTYEQYF	TGTGCCAGCAGTCAAACCTACGAGCAGTACTTC
TRBV20-1	.	TRBJ2-3	.	CSANVQGMATDTQYF	TGCAGTGCTAACGTTCAGGGGATGGCCACAGATACGCAGTATTTT
TRBV7-2	.	TRBJ1-2	few	CASSILIDSYGYTF	TGTGCCAGCAGCATACTAATTGACAGCTATGGCTACACCTTC
TRBV7-2	.	TRBJ2-7	.	CASSKEGRYEQYF	TGTGCCAGCAGCAAAGAAGGCCGCTACGAGCAGTACTTC
TRBV20-1	.	TRBJ2-5	.	CSASPARLGKKTQYF	TGCAGTGCTAGCCCAGCGCGGCTAGGCAAGAAGACCCAGTACTTC
TRBV10-3	.	TRBJ1-1	once	CAISPGVSIEAFF	TGTGCCATCAGTCCGGGCGTCTCAATAGAAGCTTTCTTT
TRBV28	.	TRBJ2-5	.	CASSLLGQEETQYF	TGTGCCAGCAGTTTATTGGGCCAGGAAGAGACCCAGTACTTC
TRBV19	.	TRBJ1-3	.	CASATGIASDTIYF	TGTGCCAGCGCTACAGGCATCGCCTCAGACACCATATATTTT
TRBV20-1	.	TRBJ1-1	.	CSGRGLGADFGAFF	TGCAGTGGGCGCGGCTTGGGGGCGGATTTCGGGGCTTTCTTT
TRBV12-3/TRBV12-4	.	TRBJ2-5	.	CASSNGETQYF	TGTGCCAGCAGCAATGGAGAGACCCAGTACTTC
TRBV6-2/TRBV6-3	.	TRBJ2-7	.	CASRRVYEQYF	TGTGCCAGCCGCCGGGTCTACGAGCAGTACTTC
TRBV12-3/TRBV12-4	TRBD1	TRBJ1-5	once	CASSSQGAGYRNQPQHF	TGTGCCAGCAGTTCACAGGGGGCTGGGTATCGGAATCAGCCCCAGCATTTT
TRBV7-9	.	TRBJ2-2	.	CASSLAYRDFDTGELFF	TGTGCCAGCAGCTTAGCTTATCGGGACTTTGACACCGGGGAGCTGTTTTTT
TRBV2	TRBD2	TRBJ2-7	few	CAGKSGRALDEQYF	TGTGCCGGTAAAAGCGGGAGGGCCCTCGACGAGCAGTACTTC
TRBV7-2	.	TRBJ2-7	.	CASTEAGGVSEQYF	TGTGCCAGCACCGAAGCTGGGGGAGTCTCCGAGCAGTACTTC
TRBV6-1	.	TRBJ1-1	.	CASSVTGVNTEAFF	TGTGCCAGCAGTGTGACAGGCGTGAACACTGAAGCTTTCTTT
TRBV27	.	TRBJ2-7	few	CASSLGQKSSYEQYF	TGTGCCAGCAGTTTAGGACAGAAGAGCTCCTACGAGCAGTACTTC
TRBV27	.	TRBJ1-2	few	CASRQWAGNYGYTF	TGTGCCAGCAGACAATGGGCAGGGAACTATGGCTACACCTTC